This T cell receptor beta chain originates from a study of cytomegalovirus exposure and HLA in healthy donors. Study-wide results and limits: Earlier findings revealed that most TCR beta V segments proved productive either about 87% or about 30% of the time. Later work found most CMV-associated TCR beta chains apparently HLA-restricted. It is likely that the observed cluster of highly shared sequence variants was a sequencing artifact.

The CDR3 spans 15 residues. V gave up 1 base and J gave up 6 bases; unmatched junction bases: 7. Germline CDR1 SNHLY, CDR2 FYNNEI. This PCR relied on a set of 60 Vbeta primers and 13 Jbeta primers. TCRdb keeps only in-frame clones here, not all; method: immunoSEQ multiplex PCR. The profile shows about 190,000 clones, 75% to 90% of them singletons. Concerning this clone itself: The antigen is not known.

This clonotype was obtained from a woman aged 50 to 65 in good health and CMV-seropositive. Material: PBMCs. The gene calls are TRBV2 and TRBJ1-2, with 8 bases that match TRBD1. The CDR3 DNA sequence: TGTGCCAGCAGTGAAGAGGGACAGGTCGGGCATGGCTACACCTTC. Encoded protein: CASSEEGQVGHGYTF.